The 23 T cell receptor beta chains presented below share a single source sample, sequenced in a study of tumor and adjacent non-tumor tissue in lung cancer. RNA was extracted from bulk tissue without any cell sorting. TCRbeta libraries were built with three rounds of nested PCR, modified from ARM-PCR. TCRdb independently ran MiXCR on the multiplex PCR reads; one entry per CDR3 protein. The sample yields 220,000 or so distinct CDR3 sequences, 60% to 75% seen once. Sequencing was carried out using lung tumor tissue. Receptor source: a man aged 60-69 years with non-small cell lung cancer.

This clonotype showed up many times. This chain links TRBV11-2 with TRBJ2-5; the match to TRBD1 covers 8 bases. The CDR3 is 15 amino acids. The ends lost 5 bases at V and 1 base at J; junction bases unmatched: 6. Per the germline V gene, CDR1 is SGHAT and CDR2 is FQNNGV. The CDR3 bases are TGTGCCAGCAGCCAGGAGACAGGGGTCCAAGAGACCCAGTACTTC. Its translation is CASSQETGVQETQYF.

The table lists this clonotype with a few counts. A much more abundant neighbour one base away suggests this may be a read error. Here the CDR3 reads CSVKTGADYGYTF. The DNA for the CDR3 is TGCAGTGTTAAGACAGGGGCCGACTATGGCTACACCTTC. This rearrangement joins TRBV20-1 to TRBJ1-2; 8 bases fit TRBD1. Germline assignment: CDR1 DFQATT and CDR2 SNEGSKA (reference sequence). CDR3 size: 13 residues. V dropped 7 bases and J dropped 3; count of bases not matched to a gene: 7.

This clonotype was seen at least ten times. CDR3 loop: CASSPSGGQETQYF. The CDR3 DNA reads as TGTGCCAGCAGCCCCTCGGGCGGCCAAGAGACCCAGTACTTC. V is TRBV11-3 and J is TRBJ2-5, with D uncertain. CDR1 and CDR2 (germline): SGHNT, YENEEA. The V end lost 5 bases, the J end lost 1 base, and 11 bases lay between the germline ends. This CDR3 comprises 14 residues. The variable domain in full, with the rest retrieved from reference TRBV11-3 and TRBJ2-5, is EAGVVQSPRYKIIEKKQPVAFWCNPISGHNTLYWYLQNLGQGPELLIRYENEEAVDDSQLPKDRFSAERLKGVDSTLKIQPAELGDSAVYLCASSPSGGQETQYFGPGTRLLVL.

V usage is TRBV20-1 and J usage is TRBJ2-7, with 7 bases fitting TRBD2. CDR3 length: 13 residues. Germline V gene lookup returns CDR1 DFQATT and CDR2 SNEGSKA (reference sequence). The J segment lost 9 bases and the V segment lost 7 bases, leaving 15 bases of the junction unmatched. The CDR3 coding sequence is TGCAGTGGACCAGGACTAGTCGAATCAGTGCAGTACTTC. Its protein product is CSGPGLVESVQYF.

As concerns this clonotype: Its ends do not fully match the called genes, so a read error is possible. This sequence joins TRBV4-1 and TRBJ2-3; the match to TRBD2 covers 11 bases. The CDR3 sequence is 16 residues long. Germline loops: CDR1 MGHRA, CDR2 YSYEKL. CDR3: CTSSALLAGVPDTQYF. DNA of the CDR3: TGCACCAGCAGCGCTTTACTAGCGGGGGTCCCAGATACGCAGTATTTT.

This clonotype was observed once. The conserved closing phenylalanine or tryptophan is absent in this CDR3, likely reflecting a read error. The gene calls are TRBV20-1 and TRBJ2-1; tentative D call: TRBD2 (5 bases). V lost 7 bases, J lost 7 bases, and 17 bases lay in between. The CDR3 has 13 amino acids. CDR1 DFQATT and CDR2 SNEGSKA come from the germline V gene (reference sequence). CDR3 sequence: CSVVIPGKNEQFL. CDR3 DNA sequence: TGCAGTGTAGTGATACCCGGGAAAAATGAGCAGTTCTTA.

In its sample, this clonotype was seen a few times. The chain has TRBV20-1 and TRBJ1-5; no clear D. The V and J ends lost 7 bases and 4 bases respectively, with 20 bases between them. Germline CDR1 DFQATT, CDR2 SNEGSKA (reference sequence). The CDR3 totals 15 residues. CDR3 coding DNA: TGCAGTGTCGCATTTGTGGGCATCGGGAATCAGCCCCAGCATTTT. This encodes CSVAFVGIGNQPQHF.

This rearrangement joins TRBV20-1 to TRBJ1-4; D is undetermined. Per germline, CDR1 DFQATT and CDR2 SNEGSKA (reference sequence). The V end was cut by 5 bases, the J end by 6 bases, with 16 bases between. There are 14 residues in the CDR3. This CDR3 is CSAGARFGHEKLFF. CDR3 sequence (DNA): TGCAGTGCTGGAGCACGTTTTGGACATGAAAAACTGTTTTTT.

This clonotype turned up a few times. The chain couples TRBV28 to TRBJ2-7; maybe TRBD2 (6 bases). Germline CDR1 MDHEN, CDR2 SYDVKM. The CDR3 is 14 residues long. Trimming pared 6 bases from V and 3 bases from J, leaving 15 bases between. The DNA of the CDR3 is TGTGCCAGCAGCGGAACGGGACTCGACTACGAGCAGTACTTC. It is translated as CASSGTGLDYEQYF. Based on the CDR3 plus reference TRBV28 and TRBJ2-7, the full variable domain is DVKVTQSSRYLVKRTGEKVFLECVQDMDHENMFWYRQDPGLGLRLIYFSYDVKMKEKGDIPEGYSVSREKKERFSLILESASTNQTSMYLCASSGTGLDYEQYFGPGTRLTVT.

With regard to this clonotype: One junction end does not reproduce the germline sequence, and a read error may be involved. V is TRBV4-2 and J is TRBJ2-4; D is perhaps TRBD1 (7 bases). CDR1 is LGHNA, CDR2 YNFKEQ, per germline. This CDR3 is 17 amino acids long. CDR3 sequence reads: CASSPCAGRGAKNIQYF. In nucleotides, the CDR3 is TGTGCCAGCAGTCCCTGTGCGGGCAGGGGGGCCAAAAACATACAGTACTTC.

This clonotype was counted once. With a much larger clone just one base away, this may be a read error. The chain combines TRBV29-1 with TRBJ2-5; the D call may be TRBD1 or TRBD2 (5 bases each). Per germline, CDR1 SQVTM and CDR2 ANQGSEA. The CDR3 contains 11 residues. CDR3 residues: CSAEGQETQNF. The CDR3 DNA is TGCAGCGCCGAGGGGCAAGAGACCCAGAACTTC.

Notes on this clonotype: The junction and the germline gene differ at one end; a read error may be behind it. The rearrangement joins TRBV20-1 to TRBJ1-1, with no clear D. The CDR3 runs 14 residues. Per the germline V gene, CDR1 is DFQATT and CDR2 is SNEGSKA (reference sequence). The CDR3 sequence is CSATVGEANTEAFF. The CDR3, as DNA: TGTAGTGCTACCGTCGGGGAGGCTAACACTGAAGCTTTCTTT.

Concerning this clonotype: A much larger clone is a single base away; this may be a read error. No conserved phenylalanine or tryptophan is present at the end of the CDR3, so a read error is the likely explanation. The chain recombines TRBV6-6 with TRBJ2-7, with a possible D match to TRBD2 (6 bases). Trimming took 6 bases from V and 6 from J, leaving 12 bases between them. The CDR3 consists of 12 residues. The germline V gene has CDR1 MNHNY and CDR2 SVGAGI (reference sequence). The CDR3 reads CASRRDGGEQYL. The CDR3 region has the DNA TGTGCCAGCAGACGGGACGGGGGCGAGCAGTACCTC.

With respect to this clonotype: This sequence may be a read error, since a much larger clone differs from it by one base. Because the CDR3 is missing its conserved closing phenylalanine or tryptophan, this is likely a read error. The gene calls are TRBV20-1 and TRBJ2-3; 7 nucleotides agree with TRBD2. This CDR3 comprises 14 residues. Germline V lookup: CDR1 DFQATT, CDR2 SNEGSKA (reference sequence). J gave up 2 bases and V 3 bases, and 5 bases lay outside the gene matches. CDR3 bases: TGCAGTGCTAGCGGGAGGTCCTCCACAGATACGCAGTATTTA. Translation gives CSASGRSSTDTQYL.

This clonotype was seen ten or more times. V is TRBV11-2 and J is TRBJ1-6; 7 bases match TRBD1. V shed 1 base, J shed 11 bases, and the junction held 11 bases outside the gene matches. CDR3 length: 16 amino acids. Germline lookup yields CDR1 SGHAT and CDR2 FQNNGV. The CDR3 is CASSLGRTGRSAPLHF. The CDR3 DNA is TGTGCCAGCAGCTTAGGGAGGACAGGTCGGAGTGCACCCCTCCACTTT.

Turning to this clonotype: Its ends do not fully match the called genes, so a read error is possible. The V gene is TRBV11-2, the J gene TRBJ2-3; 8 bases line up with TRBD2. This CDR3 is 19 amino acids long. In germline, CDR1 is SGHAT, CDR2 FQNNGV. As DNA, the CDR3 is TGTACCAGCATCGACAGCGGGACTAGGGGCGCTAGGGGCACAGATACACAGTATTTT. It encodes CTSIDSGTRGARGTDTQYF.

Remarks on this clonotype: Possible read error: a much larger clone is one base away. The chain is built from TRBV6-1 and TRBJ1-1; tentative D call: TRBD1 (6 bases). Trimming left V 7 bases short and J 0 bases short, with 12 bases between. The CDR3 has 14 residues. Germline V gene lookup returns CDR1 MNHNS and CDR2 SASEGT. This CDR3 is CASTREGVNTEAFF. Here the CDR3 DNA reads TGTGCCAGCACCAGGGAGGGGGTGAACACTGAAGCTTTCTTT.

About this clonotype: At one end, the junction sequence differs from germline, possibly due to a read error. The gene calls are TRBV20-1 and TRBJ2-5; D is unresolved. The CDR3 runs to 11 residues. Germline CDR1 and CDR2: DFQATT and SNEGSKA (reference sequence). The CDR3: CNATLTETQYF. In nucleotides, the CDR3 is TGCAATGCTACCTTAACGGAGACCCAGTACTTC.

For this clonotype: Without the conserved terminal phenylalanine or tryptophan, this CDR3 likely stems from a read error. V and J are TRBV11-2 and TRBJ1-1; D perhaps matches TRBD1 (5 bases). The germline V gene has CDR1 SGHAT and CDR2 FQNNGV. The CDR3 loop spans 14 amino acids. The V and J ends lost 1 base and 4 bases respectively, with 10 bases between them. The CDR3 sequence: CASSLVGTVTEAFC. The CDR3 DNA follows: TGTGCCAGCAGCTTAGTCGGGACGGTCACTGAAGCTTTCTGT.

About this clonotype itself: Given a much more abundant clone one base away, this may be a read error. The J gene is TRBJ1-4, the V gene TRBV29-1; D not resolved. Germline CDR1 reads SQVTM; CDR2 reads ANQGSEA. The V gene lost 5 bases and the J gene lost 8 bases, with 6 bases spanning the gap. This CDR3 region has 10 residues. The CDR3 sequence: CSVWEEKLFF. CDR3 in DNA: TGCAGCGTTTGGGAAGAAAAACTGTTTTTT.

This chain uses TRBV6-5 with TRBJ2-5; TRBD2 aligns across 9 bases. Germline V gene sequence: CDR1 MNHEY, CDR2 SVGAGI. V was pared by 6 bases and J by 9 bases, with 11 bases of the junction left unmatched. The CDR3 runs to 14 residues. CDR3 region: CASRDSGSAGAQYF. CDR3 coding DNA: TGTGCCAGCAGAGATAGCGGGAGCGCGGGGGCCCAGTACTTC.

Concerning this clonotype: A much larger clone lies a single base off, so this may be a read error. The chain links TRBV11-2 to TRBJ2-6; no reliable D call. Germline assignment: CDR1 SGHAT and CDR2 FQNNGV. The CDR3 is made up of 14 amino acids. For the CDR3, the DNA is TGTGCCATCAGCTTAAGGTCTGGGGCCAACGTCCTGACTTTC. Translating it yields CAISLRSGANVLTF. Using reference TRBV11-2 and TRBJ2-6 for the parts outside the CDR3, the full variable domain is EAGVAQSPRYKIIEKRQSVAFWCNPISGHATLYWYQQILGQGPKLLIQFQNNGVVDDSQLPKDRFSAERLKGVDSTLKIQPAKLEDSAVYLCAISLRSGANVLTFGAGSRLTVL.

This clonotype was picked up many times. The chain is built from TRBV20-1 and TRBJ1-1; D ambiguous. Germline CDR1 reads DFQATT; CDR2 reads SNEGSKA (reference sequence). V shed 5 bases and J shed 8 bases, with 12 bases lying between them. There are 11 residues in the CDR3. The CDR3 DNA is TGCAGTGCTTTAGGATCCGTGGAAGCTTTCTTT. Encoded protein: CSALGSVEAFF.